This TCR beta chain was obtained from a study of blood T cell repertoires in COVID-19. Study overall: Acute-phase and convalescent COVID-19 samples originated in the United States, Italy and Spain. Sources were T cells, B-cell-depleted T cells, or PBMCs; the material itself was cDNA or gDNA.

As originally analysed: Reference gene primer amplification in the assay estimated nucleated cell counts. This table comes from immunoSEQ multiplex PCR, and its TCRdb copy is limited to in-frame clones, with some not included. V and J calls and clone size are as listed in that table; D and trimming were resolved from the DNA. The sample holds 20,000 or so clones, 75% to 90% seen once. The CDR3 loop spans 14 amino acids. Trimming cost V 2 bases and J 6 bases; bases outside gene matches: 4. Germline CDR1 MNHNS, CDR2 SASEGT. This TCR derives from a human donor in a cohort sampled during active COVID-19. The V gene is TRBV6-1, the J gene TRBJ1-5; 7 bases line up with TRBD1. What was sequenced was peripheral blood. The CDR3 loop reads CASSERQGGQPQHF. The CDR3 DNA sequence: TGTGCCAGCAGTGAAAGGCAGGGGGGTCAGCCCCAGCATTTT.